This T cell receptor (beta chain) derives from a study of beta chain features in type 1 diabetes. Overall study results and limits: TCRB CDR3s from Type 1 diabetes patients were moderately but significantly shorter in all four CD4+ subsets. Across patients, naive, central memory and Treg TCRB repertoires exhibited apparently greater similarity than was observed across healthy donors.

Concerning this clone itself: The antigen remains unidentified.

V gave up 4 bases and J gave up 5 bases, with 8 bases separating them. The CDR3 consists of 11 residues. Per the germline V gene, CDR1 is SQVTM and CDR2 is ANQGSEA. Since all of the isolated RNA was reverse transcribed, expressed TCRB transcripts were what got sequenced. Assay: immunoSEQ multiplex PCR; the TCRdb copy retains only in-frame clones and omits some. Here the sample spans around 150,000 clones, 63% being singletons. The sample comprised naive CD4+ T cells from blood. The gene calls are TRBV29-1 and TRBJ1-2; D is uncertain. The clonotype was recovered from a man aged 25 to 45 with type 1 diabetes. CDR3 amino acids: CSVGLGYGYTF. DNA for the CDR3: TGCAGCGTTGGACTCGGATATGGCTACACCTTC.